The subject of this entry is one T cell receptor beta chain. The antigen remains unidentified. The repertoire was sequenced with immunoSEQ multiplex PCR; TCRdb's copy has only in-frame clones and lacks some. This sample carries 55,000 to 80,000 clones, approximately 94% of them seen once, and the ten largest clones take roughly 8%. The sample belongs to a study of PD-1 blockade in classical Hodgkin lymphoma. Whole-study findings and limits: There was a significant rise in CD4+ TCR diversity by C4D1, with no such rise for CD8+.

This CDR3 is built from 16 residues. The germline V gene has CDR1 SGHAT and CDR2 FQNNGV. Trimming took off 5 bases at V and 0 bases at J, with 17 bases between the two ends. Patients all relapsed after autologous stem cell transplantation, and there was variation in brentuximab vedotin exposure. Specimen: peripheral blood mononuclear cells (PBMCs), collected at baseline. This clonotype was obtained from a human donor with classical Hodgkin lymphoma. The chain joins TRBV11-2 to TRBJ2-7; D is perhaps TRBD1 or TRBD2 (5 bases each). CDR3 amino acids: CASSRPLGRRSYEQYF. The CDR3, as DNA: TGTGCCAGCAGCCGACCGTTGGGACGGCGCTCCTACGAGCAGTACTTC.